This entry is about one TCR beta chain. CDR3 size: 14 residues. V shed 6 bases, J shed 6 bases, and the junction held 7 bases outside the gene matches. CDR1 is ENHRY, CDR2 SYGVKD, per germline. Data came from immunoSEQ multiplex PCR; TCRdb stores just in-frame clones and leaves some out. Of 45,000 to 65,000 clones listed, nearly 95% are singletons. This sample was included in a study of technical replicates of blood from a handful of donors. J is TRBJ1-3 and V is TRBV10-3; 8 positions agree with TRBD1. Sequencing was done on a sample of PBMCs. This receptor was taken from a human donor in good health. Some clones in this sample may be carry-over from other donors' samples. The CDR3 nucleotides are TGTGCCATCAGCCAAGGACAGGGTGTAAACACCATATATTTT. Encoded protein: CAISQGQGVNTIYF.